This paragraph covers one TCR beta chain sequence. Method: immunoSEQ multiplex PCR; TCRdb's copy keeps in-frame clones and lacks some. The sample contains under 90,000 clones, about 91% of which appear only once. This specimen comes from a study of blood T cell repertoires in COVID-19. Study in general: Sites across the United States, Italy and Spain contributed samples from acute and convalescent COVID-19.

This TCR came from a man aged 35 to 55 with COVID-19, enrolled during active disease. The sample taken for sequencing was peripheral blood.

The CDR3 bases are TGCGCCAGCAGAGGCCTTGGACTGGAGTTCTTC. Its translation is CASRGLGLEFF. This chain joins TRBV5-1 and TRBJ2-1; possibly TRBD2 for D (5 bases). Germline V CDR1 and CDR2: SGHRS, YFSETQ. CDR3 length: 11 amino acids. V was shortened by 5 bases and J by 14 bases, with 14 bases between the two germline ends.